Listed below are T cell receptor beta chains from one sample, sequenced in a study of blood T cell repertoires in COVID-19. TCRdb's copy holds only in-frame clones and misses some; the assay was immunoSEQ multiplex PCR. Of over 250,000 clones in the sample, more than 75% were seen once. The material sequenced was PBMCs or T cells enriched from blood (not recorded which). These receptors were collected from a man aged 55 to 69 who had recovered from COVID-19. Each CDR3 is given with its conserved first and last residue. A D gene is named only where the DNA matches it firmly. Only some rows state a clone size, as once, few, many or a class for expanded clones.

cdr3_aa: CASSLGTSGRARTGELFF; cdr3_nt: TGTGCCAGCAGCCTAGGGACTAGCGGGAGGGCCCGGACCGGGGAGCTGTTTTTT; v_call: TRBV4-2; clone_size: .; d_call: TRBD2; j_call: TRBJ2-2
cdr3_aa: CASSLGLYNEQFF; cdr3_nt: TGTGCCAGCAGCTTAGGACTCTACAATGAGCAGTTCTTC; v_call: TRBV7-9; clone_size: .; d_call: .; j_call: TRBJ2-1
cdr3_aa: CASGRTLNTEAFF; cdr3_nt: TGTGCTAGTGGCCGCACATTGAACACTGAAGCTTTCTTT; v_call: TRBV12-5; clone_size: .; d_call: .; j_call: TRBJ1-1
cdr3_aa: CASSLRGYYEQYF; cdr3_nt: TGTGCCAGCAGCTTGAGGGGGTACTACGAGCAGTACTTC; v_call: TRBV5-6; clone_size: once; d_call: .; j_call: TRBJ2-7
cdr3_aa: CASLARGWTEAFF; cdr3_nt: TGTGCCTCCCTGGCCCGCGGATGGACTGAAGCTTTCTTT; v_call: TRBV30; clone_size: .; d_call: .; j_call: TRBJ1-1
cdr3_aa: CATRASGYTDTQYF; cdr3_nt: TGTGCCACCAGGGCTAGCGGATACACAGATACGCAGTATTTT; v_call: TRBV24-1; clone_size: .; d_call: TRBD2; j_call: TRBJ2-3
cdr3_aa: CASSQEAQRASSYNEQFF; cdr3_nt: TGTGCCAGCAGCCAAGAGGCTCAGCGGGCCAGCTCCTACAATGAGCAGTTCTTC; v_call: TRBV4-2; clone_size: .; d_call: .; j_call: TRBJ2-1
cdr3_aa: CASSYSGTSYSPLHF; cdr3_nt: TGTGCCAGCAGTTACTCCGGGACATCATATTCACCCCTCCACTTT; v_call: TRBV6-5; clone_size: .; d_call: .; j_call: TRBJ1-6
cdr3_aa: CASSQDRGTYNEQFF; cdr3_nt: TGTGCCAGCAGCCAAGATCGGGGGACCTACAATGAGCAGTTCTTC; v_call: TRBV3-1/TRBV3-2; clone_size: .; d_call: .; j_call: TRBJ2-1
cdr3_aa: CASSIGAGRDYTGELFF; cdr3_nt: TGTGCCAGTAGTATAGGCGCAGGGCGGGATTACACCGGGGAGCTGTTTTTT; v_call: TRBV19; clone_size: .; d_call: .; j_call: TRBJ2-2
cdr3_aa: CASSGLAGGVPETQYF; cdr3_nt: TGTGCCAGCAGCGGACTAGCGGGGGGGGTTCCAGAGACCCAGTACTTC; v_call: TRBV5-6; clone_size: .; d_call: TRBD2; j_call: TRBJ2-5
cdr3_aa: CASSQLGFSYNEQFF; cdr3_nt: TGTGCCAGCAGTCAACTAGGGTTTTCCTACAATGAGCAGTTCTTC; v_call: TRBV6-4; clone_size: .; d_call: .; j_call: TRBJ2-1
cdr3_aa: CASSFSSGLSYEQYF; cdr3_nt: TGTGCCAGCAGCTTCTCTAGCGGGCTGTCCTACGAGCAGTACTTC; v_call: TRBV7-8; clone_size: once; d_call: TRBD2; j_call: TRBJ2-7
cdr3_aa: CASSARLARANEQFF; cdr3_nt: TGTGCCAGCAGCGCCAGACTAGCGCGGGCCAATGAGCAGTTCTTC; v_call: TRBV28; clone_size: .; d_call: TRBD2; j_call: TRBJ2-1
cdr3_aa: CASSLSIGKYNEQFF; cdr3_nt: TGTGCCAGCAGTTTATCTATCGGGAAGTACAATGAGCAGTTCTTC; v_call: TRBV27; clone_size: .; d_call: .; j_call: TRBJ2-1
cdr3_aa: CASANNLYGYTF; cdr3_nt: TGTGCCAGTGCAAACAACCTCTATGGCTACACCTTC; v_call: TRBV19; clone_size: .; d_call: .; j_call: TRBJ1-2
cdr3_aa: CASSSVRYRDSGGPNSPLHF; cdr3_nt: TGTGCCAGCAGTTCCGTCCGATACCGGGACAGCGGTGGCCCTAATTCACCCCTCCACTTT; v_call: TRBV27; clone_size: .; d_call: TRBD1; j_call: TRBJ1-6
cdr3_aa: CASSLQGTGANVLTF; cdr3_nt: TGTGCCAGCAGTCTACAGGGTACTGGGGCCAACGTCCTGACTTTC; v_call: TRBV7-3; clone_size: .; d_call: .; j_call: TRBJ2-6
cdr3_aa: CASSLRWGPEKLFF; cdr3_nt: TGTGCCAGCAGCTTGCGGTGGGGGCCTGAAAAACTGTTTTTT; v_call: TRBV5-5; clone_size: .; d_call: .; j_call: TRBJ1-4
cdr3_aa: CASGQSSGLEHWNEQFF; cdr3_nt: TGTGCTAGTGGTCAATCATCGGGACTCGAACACTGGAATGAGCAGTTCTTC; v_call: TRBV12-5; clone_size: .; d_call: .; j_call: TRBJ2-1
cdr3_aa: CAITHSGRYSTDTQYF; cdr3_nt: TGTGCCATCACACATAGCGGGAGGTACTCCACAGATACGCAGTATTTT; v_call: TRBV10-3; clone_size: .; d_call: TRBD2; j_call: TRBJ2-3
cdr3_aa: CASSPGAGTGELFF; cdr3_nt: TGTGCCAGTAGCCCAGGGGCGGGCACCGGGGAGCTGTTTTTT; v_call: TRBV19; clone_size: .; d_call: .; j_call: TRBJ2-2
cdr3_aa: CASSQAKTHLNEQFF; cdr3_nt: TGCGCCAGCAGCCAAGCCAAGACACACTTAAATGAGCAGTTCTTC; v_call: TRBV4-1; clone_size: .; d_call: .; j_call: TRBJ2-1
cdr3_aa: CASSLSRSREAFF; cdr3_nt: TGCGCCAGCAGCTTATCGAGGTCCCGGGAAGCTTTCTTT; v_call: TRBV5-1; clone_size: .; d_call: .; j_call: TRBJ1-1
cdr3_aa: CASSYSISGEYNEQFF; cdr3_nt: TGTGCCAGCAGTTACTCGATAAGCGGGGAGTACAATGAGCAGTTCTTC; v_call: TRBV6-2/TRBV6-3; clone_size: .; d_call: TRBD2; j_call: TRBJ2-1
cdr3_aa: CASSYTGKFTNEKLFF; cdr3_nt: TGTGCCAGCAGTTACACAGGAAAATTTACTAATGAAAAACTGTTTTTT; v_call: TRBV6-6; clone_size: .; d_call: .; j_call: TRBJ1-4
cdr3_aa: CASSLAGGGVVGDTEAFF; cdr3_nt: TGTGCCAGCAGCTTGGCCGGTGGAGGGGTTGTGGGCGACACTGAAGCTTTCTTT; v_call: TRBV5-6; clone_size: once; d_call: .; j_call: TRBJ1-1
cdr3_aa: CSASFGRTNSGGNQPQHF; cdr3_nt: TGCAGTGCTAGTTTCGGACGCACGAACTCGGGGGGCAATCAGCCCCAGCATTTT; v_call: TRBV20-1; clone_size: .; d_call: .; j_call: TRBJ1-5
cdr3_aa: CVSSPRGAGETQYF; cdr3_nt: TGTGTCAGCAGCCCCCGCGGGGCAGGAGAGACCCAGTACTTC; v_call: TRBV3-1/TRBV3-2; clone_size: .; d_call: .; j_call: TRBJ2-5
cdr3_aa: CASSEWAGHTIYF; cdr3_nt: TGTGCCAGCAGTGAATGGGCAGGGCATACCATATATTTT; v_call: TRBV2; clone_size: .; d_call: .; j_call: TRBJ1-3
cdr3_aa: CSVAHITFENTEAFF; cdr3_nt: TGCAGCGTTGCTCATATTACATTCGAGAACACTGAAGCTTTCTTT; v_call: TRBV29-1; clone_size: .; d_call: .; j_call: TRBJ1-1
cdr3_aa: CASSPPDRTQYF; cdr3_nt: TGTGCCAGCAGCCCGCCGGACAGGACCCAGTACTTC; v_call: TRBV6-2/TRBV6-3; clone_size: .; d_call: .; j_call: TRBJ2-5